This is a list of T cell receptor beta chains from one sample in a study of T cells in narcolepsy. Profiling relied on immunoSEQ multiplex PCR, and the TCRdb table lists in-frame clones only, not all of them. This table has just under 30,000 clones, more than 75% appearing once. Sample: memory (CD45RA-) CD4+ T cells from blood. The receptors were sampled from a human donor in good health. Each CDR3 is given with its conserved first and last residue. The order of the fields is V gene, clone size, J gene, D gene, CDR3 length, CDR3 DNA, CDR3 protein. A D gene is named only where the DNA matches it firmly. Clone size is given for some rows only: seen once, a few or many times, or a class if the clone is expanded.

>TRBV7-8|NA|TRBJ1-4|NA|15
TGTGCCAGCAGCTTTACCGATGCCAATAATGAAAAACTGTTTTTT
CASSFTDANNEKLFF
>TRBV6-5|NA|TRBJ2-3|NA|16
TGTGCCAGCAGTTACGGACTCCTGACTAGCACAGATACGCAGTATTTT
CASSYGLLTSTDTQYF
>TRBV5-1|NA|TRBJ2-5|NA|15
TGCGCCAGCAGCTTGGTGTCGAAGAAATCAAGGGAGCAGTACTTC
CASSLVSKKSREQYF
>TRBV13|once|TRBJ2-2|NA|15
TGTGCCAGCAGCAGACGCGACAGGTGGCCCGGGGAGCTGTTTTTT
CASSRRDRWPGELFF
>TRBV9|NA|TRBJ2-3|NA|19
TGTGCCAGCAGCGTAGGAGTGGTGGGGAGCGGCCGGGATCAAGATACGCAGTATTTT
CASSVGVVGSGRDQDTQYF
>TRBV2|NA|TRBJ2-7|TRBD1|14
TGTGCCAGCATAGAACAGGGGCCGTCTGCCGAGCAGTACTTC
CASIEQGPSAEQYF
>TRBV6-5|NA|TRBJ1-2|TRBD1|15
TGTGCCAGCAGCCCCAACGGGGACAGGGGATATGGCTACACCTTC
CASSPNGDRGYGYTF
>TRBV7-2|NA|TRBJ2-2|NA|15
TGTGCCAGCAGCTTCGGGTTTAAGCTCACCGGGGAGCTGTTTTTT
CASSFGFKLTGELFF
>TRBV6-1|NA|TRBJ1-1|NA|14
TGTGCCAGCAGTGAAACTGGACATATCACTGAAGCTTTCTTT
CASSETGHITEAFF
>TRBV7-2|NA|TRBJ1-5|TRBD1|16
TGTGCCAGCAGCCTAAGATTTGGACAGGGCCATCAGCCCCAGCATTTT
CASSLRFGQGHQPQHF
>TRBV30|once|TRBJ1-4|NA|13
TGTGCCTGGAGTACAGGGTTGGGCGAAAAACTGTTTTTT
CAWSTGLGEKLFF
>TRBV9|NA|TRBJ1-2|NA|15
TGTGCCAGCAGCGTAGGAGCTAACCTTAACTATGGCTACACCTTC
CASSVGANLNYGYTF
>TRBV6-5|NA|TRBJ2-6|NA|15
TGTGCCAGCAGGGATCGGAGCTCTGGGGCCAACGTCCTGACTTTC
CASRDRSSGANVLTF
>TRBV10-2|NA|TRBJ1-5|NA|13
TGCGCCAGCAGATGGGACCCCAATCAGCCCCAGCATTTT
CASRWDPNQPQHF
>TRBV7-2|NA|TRBJ2-5|TRBD2|15
TGTGCCAGCATCCCCCGGGCGGGAGGAACAGAGACCCAGTACTTC
CASIPRAGGTETQYF
>TRBV13|NA|TRBJ1-6|NA|13
TGTGCCAGCAGCTTATCGGGGATTTCACCCCTCCACTTT
CASSLSGISPLHF
>TRBV11-2|NA|TRBJ1-5|NA|14
TGTGCCAGCAGCTTAGCCGGGCGCAATCAGCCCCAGCATTTT
CASSLAGRNQPQHF
>TRBV29-1|once|TRBJ1-4|NA|13
TGCAGCGTTGAATCGGGGGCGCGGCGAAAACTGTTTTTT
CSVESGARRKLFF
>TRBV7-2|NA|TRBJ2-3|NA|12
TGTGCCAGCAGCCCCAACAGGGTCACGCAGTATTTT
CASSPNRVTQYF
>TRBV11-3|NA|TRBJ1-1|NA|13
TGTGCCAGCAGCTTAGGAGGGAACACTGAAGCTTTCTTT
CASSLGGNTEAFF
>TRBV4-3|NA|TRBJ1-2|NA|16
TGCGCCAGCAGCCAAGATCAGGGAGATTTTAACTATGGCTACACCTTC
CASSQDQGDFNYGYTF
>TRBV7-2|NA|TRBJ1-2|NA|11
TGTGCCAGCAGCTTAGGATGGGGCTACACCTTC
CASSLGWGYTF
>TRBV7-8|NA|TRBJ1-1|NA|14
TGTGCCAGCAGCTTCGGTGTTCAGGGGACTGAAGCTTTCTTT
CASSFGVQGTEAFF
>TRBV12-5|NA|TRBJ2-1|TRBD1|11
TGTGCTAGTGGCCTGGACAGGGAACAGTTCTTC
CASGLDREQFF
>TRBV12-5|NA|TRBJ1-1|TRBD1|13
TGTGCTAGTGGTTTCGGGGGGGACAGCGGTGCTTTCTTT
CASGFGGDSGAFF
>TRBV13|NA|TRBJ2-5|NA|17
TGTGCCAGCAGCCTTTCACCGAGTCTCCGGGTCCAAGGGACCCAGTACTTC
CASSLSPSLRVQGTQYF
>TRBV5-6|NA|TRBJ2-5|TRBD1|16
TGTGCCAGCAGCTTGGAAATGACAGGGATCCGGGAGACCCAGTACTTC
CASSLEMTGIRETQYF
>TRBV7-2|NA|TRBJ1-1|NA|16
TGTGCCAGCAGCCTCGGTCAGGGGTTAGCAAACACTGAAGCTTTCTTT
CASSLGQGLANTEAFF
>TRBV7-8|NA|TRBJ1-1|NA|13
TGTGCCAGCAGTATTCGGGTGGACACTGAAGCTTTCTTT
CASSIRVDTEAFF
>TRBV29-1|NA|TRBJ2-3|TRBD2|15
TGCAGCGCCGCGGGTCTAGCGGGAGGGCGGGATACGCAGTATTTT
CSAAGLAGGRDTQYF
>TRBV14|NA|TRBJ2-2|NA|13
TGTGCCAGCGGGCAGACGAACACCGGGGAGCTGTTTTTT
CASGQTNTGELFF
>TRBV29-1|NA|TRBJ1-1|NA|14
TGCAGCGTGGGAGTAGCGGGGAGGAACACTGAAGCTTTCTTT
CSVGVAGRNTEAFF
>TRBV30|NA|TRBJ2-2|TRBD1|14
TGTGCCTGGAGTGTACAGGGGTACACCGGGGAGCTGTTTTTT
CAWSVQGYTGELFF
>TRBV5-1|NA|TRBJ1-5|TRBD1|17
TGCGCCAGCAGCCTTGGGACAGGGGGGGTGGCCAATCAGCCCCAGCATTTT
CASSLGTGGVANQPQHF
>TRBV7-2|NA|TRBJ1-4|NA|14
TGTGCCAGCAGCCGGACAGCAACTAATGAAAAACTGTTTTTT
CASSRTATNEKLFF
>TRBV30|NA|TRBJ2-5|NA|13
TGTGCCTGGAGTAAGGGTCTGGGAGAGACCCAGTACTTC
CAWSKGLGETQYF
>TRBV29-1|few|TRBJ1-1|NA|10
TGCAGCGTTGCACAGATTGAAGCTTTCTTT
CSVAQIEAFF
>TRBV20-1|once|TRBJ1-1|NA|11
TGCAGTGCTAGAGATGGACCGGCAGCTTTCTTT
CSARDGPAAFF
>TRBV7-7|NA|TRBJ2-7|NA|15
TGTGCCAGCAGCGATCGGGACACTCAATCCTACGAGCAGTACTTC
CASSDRDTQSYEQYF
>TRBV11-2|NA|TRBJ2-7|TRBD1|18
TGTGCCAGCAGTCGTTTAGGGGGTAGGGGACAGGGCGTCCACGAGCAGTACTTC
CASSRLGGRGQGVHEQYF
>TRBV5-1|few|TRBJ2-1|TRBD2|17
TGCGCCAGCAGCTTGGCCCTCGGCGGGGGGTCCTACAATGAGCAGTTCTTC
CASSLALGGGSYNEQFF
>TRBV9|once|TRBJ2-4|NA|19
TGTGCCAGCAGCGTAGATGCGGGGACCCAAAACTCGGCCAAAAACATTCAGTACTTC
CASSVDAGTQNSAKNIQYF
>TRBV20-1|NA|TRBJ1-2|NA|11
TGCAGTTCCAGGTGGGGGGATGGCTACACCTTC
CSSRWGDGYTF
>TRBV5-4|NA|TRBJ2-3|TRBD1|14
TGTGCCAGCAGAAGGGGGCCTAGCACAGATACGCAGTATTTT
CASRRGPSTDTQYF
>TRBV18|NA|TRBJ2-2|TRBD2|15
TGTGCCAGCTCACCTAGCGGGAGGGCCACCGGGGAGCTGTTTTTT
CASSPSGRATGELFF
>TRBV5-4|NA|TRBJ1-6|TRBD1|13
TGTGCCAGCGGACAGGACTATAATTCACCCCTCCACTTT
CASGQDYNSPLHF
>TRBV7-2|few|TRBJ2-3|TRBD2|16
TGTGCCAGCAGCTTAGCAATGGCGGGAGGGCGAGATACGCAGTATTTT
CASSLAMAGGRDTQYF
>TRBV11-1|NA|TRBJ2-5|NA|17
TGTGCCAGCAGCCGCGCAGGGGGTGGGGAGGTACGGGAGACCCAGTACTTC
CASSRAGGGEVRETQYF
>TRBV6-5|NA|TRBJ2-5|NA|16
TGTGCCAGCAGTTCAAATCGAAACGGAGTCCAAGAGACCCAGTACTTC
CASSSNRNGVQETQYF
>TRBV5-6|NA|TRBJ1-1|TRBD1|14
TGTGCCAGCAGCTTGACAAACGGACAGGGGTTAGCTTTCTTT
CASSLTNGQGLAFF
>TRBV6-5|NA|TRBJ1-2|NA|13
TGTGCCAGCAGTGATCAGGGAACGGGGGGCTACACCTTC
CASSDQGTGGYTF